This T cell receptor (beta chain) originates from a study of identifying expanded T cells in peripheral blood. Remarks on this clone: Its antigen is unidentified.

Study results and limitations: Across healthy donors, higher total template counts meant significantly greater two-week count variance.

The length of the CDR3 is 15 residues. The V gene end was trimmed by 4 bases and the J gene end by 8 bases; junction bases not matched to a gene: 11. Per the germline V gene, CDR1 is MNHEY and CDR2 is SMNVEV (reference sequence). TCRdb's table, derived via immunoSEQ multiplex PCR, lists solely in-frame clones and lacks some. The table has fewer than 85,000 clones, just under 85% seen once. Sequenced input: blood. The chain employs TRBV27 and TRBJ2-1, with 7 bases fitting TRBD2. This TCR was recovered from a person between 18 and 70 years old in good health. The CDR3 here is CASSSVGGSRYEQFF. CDR3 DNA sequence: TGTGCCAGCAGTTCTGTTGGCGGGAGTAGGTATGAGCAGTTCTTC.